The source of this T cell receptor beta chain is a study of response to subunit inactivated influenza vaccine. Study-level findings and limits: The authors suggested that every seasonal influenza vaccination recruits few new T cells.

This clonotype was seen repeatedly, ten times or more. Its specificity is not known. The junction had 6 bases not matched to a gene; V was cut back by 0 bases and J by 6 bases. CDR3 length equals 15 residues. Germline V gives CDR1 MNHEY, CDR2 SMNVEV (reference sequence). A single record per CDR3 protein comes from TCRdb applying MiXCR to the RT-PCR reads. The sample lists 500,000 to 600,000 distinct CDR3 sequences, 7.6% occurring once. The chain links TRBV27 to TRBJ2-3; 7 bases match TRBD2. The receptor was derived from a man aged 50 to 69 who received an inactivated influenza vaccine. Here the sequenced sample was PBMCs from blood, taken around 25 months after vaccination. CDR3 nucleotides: TGTGCCAGCAGTTTATCGGGAGGGCCGCTGGATACGCAGTATTTT. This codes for CASSLSGGPLDTQYF.